These T cell receptor beta chains were read from a single sample in a study of metastatic and nonmetastatic thyroid tumors. MiXCR re-clonotyped the PCR reads for TCRdb. The sample shows approximately 26,000 clones, 10% to 15% of them seen only once. Sequences were obtained from blood. These receptors were obtained from a female donor with papillary thyroid cancer or a benign thyroid nodule (not recorded which). Some clones in this sample may be carry-over from other donors' samples. Each CDR3 is given with its conserved first and last residue. Fields, in order: V gene, J gene, CDR3 protein.

v_gene: TRBV12-3/TRBV12-4
j_gene: TRBJ2-1
CDR3aa: CASSIAGGHNEQFF

v_gene: TRBV6-6
j_gene: TRBJ1-6
CDR3aa: CASSYLQGVSPLHF

v_gene: TRBV5-1
j_gene: TRBJ2-3
CDR3aa: CASSLQVGGTDTQYF

v_gene: TRBV13
j_gene: TRBJ1-2
CDR3aa: CASSPTGYGRNGYTF

v_gene: TRBV27
j_gene: TRBJ2-7
CDR3aa: CASSLGGGRGFYEQYF

v_gene: TRBV6-1
j_gene: TRBJ1-1
CDR3aa: CASSFSGTEAFF

v_gene: TRBV7-9
j_gene: TRBJ1-6
CDR3aa: CASSFGDRANSPLHF

v_gene: TRBV4-1
j_gene: TRBJ1-6
CDR3aa: CASSPKPGAHSPLHF

v_gene: TRBV11-2
j_gene: TRBJ1-2
CDR3aa: CASSTTGGAGYGYTF

v_gene: TRBV7-2
j_gene: TRBJ1-1
CDR3aa: CASNLVLNTEAFF

v_gene: TRBV9
j_gene: TRBJ1-1
CDR3aa: CASSVEGWDTEAFF

v_gene: TRBV7-2
j_gene: TRBJ1-1
CDR3aa: CACQGPGHNTEAFF

v_gene: TRBV5-8
j_gene: TRBJ2-3
CDR3aa: CASRYPGVGTDTQYF

v_gene: TRBV19
j_gene: TRBJ2-7
CDR3aa: CASSSPGRGGYEQYF

v_gene: TRBV9
j_gene: TRBJ2-1
CDR3aa: CASSKMGTGANDQFF

v_gene: TRBV5-1
j_gene: TRBJ2-2
CDR3aa: CASSPETGANTGELFF

v_gene: TRBV28
j_gene: TRBJ2-2
CDR3aa: CASSASGTNTGELFF

v_gene: TRBV18
j_gene: TRBJ2-7
CDR3aa: CASSSYSESSYEQYF

v_gene: TRBV20-1
j_gene: TRBJ2-7
CDR3aa: CSATGTVYEQYF

v_gene: TRBV24-1
j_gene: TRBJ1-1
CDR3aa: CATSARGSGTEAFF

v_gene: TRBV6-1
j_gene: TRBJ1-2
CDR3aa: CASSEGVSDGYTF

v_gene: TRBV2
j_gene: TRBJ2-7
CDR3aa: CASSETVGLSYEQYF

v_gene: TRBV14
j_gene: TRBJ1-2
CDR3aa: CASSRSWGDYGYTF